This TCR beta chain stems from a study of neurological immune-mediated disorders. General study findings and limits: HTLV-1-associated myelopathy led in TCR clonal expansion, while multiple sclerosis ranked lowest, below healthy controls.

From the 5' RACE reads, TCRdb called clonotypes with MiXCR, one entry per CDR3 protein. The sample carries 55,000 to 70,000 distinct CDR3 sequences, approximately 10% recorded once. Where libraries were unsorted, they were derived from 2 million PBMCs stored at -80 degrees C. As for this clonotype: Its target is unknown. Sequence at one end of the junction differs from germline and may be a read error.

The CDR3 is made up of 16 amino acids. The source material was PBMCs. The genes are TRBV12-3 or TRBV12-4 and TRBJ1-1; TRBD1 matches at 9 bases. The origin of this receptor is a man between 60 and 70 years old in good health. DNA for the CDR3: TGTGCCAGCAGTCCGGGGACAGGGACTGGGGCATTTGAAGCCTTCTTT. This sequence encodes CASSPGTGTGAFEAFF.